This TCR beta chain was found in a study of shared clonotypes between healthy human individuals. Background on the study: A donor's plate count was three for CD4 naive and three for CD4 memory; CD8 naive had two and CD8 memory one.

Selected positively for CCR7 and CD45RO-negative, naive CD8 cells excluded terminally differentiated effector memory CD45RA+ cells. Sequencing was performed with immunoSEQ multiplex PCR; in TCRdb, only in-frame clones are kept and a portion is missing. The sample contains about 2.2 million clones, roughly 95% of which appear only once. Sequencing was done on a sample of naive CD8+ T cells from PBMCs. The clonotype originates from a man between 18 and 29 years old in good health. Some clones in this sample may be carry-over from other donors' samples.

This CDR3 reads CASSDGYGYTF. For the CDR3, the DNA is TGTGCCAGCAGCGACGGCTATGGCTACACCTTC. This chain joins TRBV13 and TRBJ1-2, with unresolved D. V lost 5 bases and J lost 4, with 5 bases in between. CDR1 PRHDT and CDR2 FYEKMQ come from the germline V gene (reference sequence). The CDR3 length is 11 residues.